This T cell receptor beta chain was obtained from a study of cytomegalovirus exposure and HLA in healthy donors. The study ran its PCR with 60 Vbeta and 13 Jbeta primers. Only in-frame clones appear in the TCRdb table, and some are missing; sequencing was by immunoSEQ multiplex PCR. The table lists a few hundred thousand clones, 70% to 90% of them singletons, with around 8% in the top ten. Of note for this clone: The junction departs from germline at one end; a sequencing error may be responsible.

This clonotype originated in a woman aged 55-75 years in good health and CMV-seropositive. The sequenced material came from PBMCs.

CDR3 in amino acids: CSSSLSGLEQYF. Here the CDR3 DNA reads TGTTCCAGCAGCTTGTCAGGGCTCGAGCAGTACTTC. The chain combines TRBV7-9 with TRBJ2-7, with D perhaps matching TRBD1 (5 bases). Germline V gives CDR1 SEHNR, CDR2 FQNEAQ (reference sequence). The CDR3 consists of 12 residues. Drawing the rest from reference TRBV7-9 and TRBJ2-7, the complete variable domain is DTGVSQNPRHKITKRGQNVTFRCDPISEHNRLYWYRQTLGQGPEFLTYFQNEAQLEKSRLLSDRFSAERPKGSFSTLEIQRTEQGDSAMYLCSSSLSGLEQYFGPGTRLTVT.